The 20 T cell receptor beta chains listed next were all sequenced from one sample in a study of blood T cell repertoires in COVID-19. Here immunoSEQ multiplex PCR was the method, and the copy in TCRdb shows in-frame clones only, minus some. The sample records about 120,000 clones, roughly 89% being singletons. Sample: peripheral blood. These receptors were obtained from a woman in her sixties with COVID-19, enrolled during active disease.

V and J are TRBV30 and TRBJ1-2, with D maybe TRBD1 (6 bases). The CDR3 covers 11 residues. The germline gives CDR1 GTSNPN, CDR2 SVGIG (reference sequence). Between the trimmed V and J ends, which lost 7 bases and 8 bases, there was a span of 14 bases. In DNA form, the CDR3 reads TGTGCCTCGGGGGCAGGTGGCGGCTACACCTTC. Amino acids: CASGAGGGYTF.

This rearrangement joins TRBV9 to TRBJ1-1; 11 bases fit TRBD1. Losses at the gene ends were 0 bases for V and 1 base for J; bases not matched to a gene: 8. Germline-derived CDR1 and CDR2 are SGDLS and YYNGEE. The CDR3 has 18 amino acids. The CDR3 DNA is TGTGCCAGCAGCGTAGAAGGACAGGGGGCCCCTGGGAACACTGAAGCTTTCTTT. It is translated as CASSVEGQGAPGNTEAFF. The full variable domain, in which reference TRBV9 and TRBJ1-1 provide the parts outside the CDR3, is DSGVTQTPKHLITATGQRVTLRCSPRSGDLSVYWYQQSLDQGLQFLIQYYNGEERAKGNILERFSAQQFPDLHSELNLSSLELGDSALYFCASSVEGQGAPGNTEAFFGQGTRLTVV.

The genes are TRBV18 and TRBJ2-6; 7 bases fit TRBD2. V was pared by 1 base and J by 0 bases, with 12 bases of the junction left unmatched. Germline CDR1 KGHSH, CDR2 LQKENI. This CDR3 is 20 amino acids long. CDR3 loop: CASSPLGASGVSSGANVLTF. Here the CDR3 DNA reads TGTGCCAGCTCACCACTCGGAGCGAGCGGGGTTAGCTCTGGGGCCAACGTCCTGACTTTC.

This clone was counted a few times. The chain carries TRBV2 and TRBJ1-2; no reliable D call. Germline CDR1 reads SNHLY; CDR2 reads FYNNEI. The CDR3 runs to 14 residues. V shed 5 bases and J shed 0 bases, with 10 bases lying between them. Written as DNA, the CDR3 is TGTGCCAGCAGTACAGCTATATCTAACTATGGCTACACCTTC. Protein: CASSTAISNYGYTF.

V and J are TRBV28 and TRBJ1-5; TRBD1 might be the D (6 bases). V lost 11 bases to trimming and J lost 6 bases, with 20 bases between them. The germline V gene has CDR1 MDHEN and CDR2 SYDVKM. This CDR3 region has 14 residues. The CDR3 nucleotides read TGTGCCCGCAACCTCAGGGGATTGGTTCAGCCCCAGCATTTT. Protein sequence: CARNLRGLVQPQHF.

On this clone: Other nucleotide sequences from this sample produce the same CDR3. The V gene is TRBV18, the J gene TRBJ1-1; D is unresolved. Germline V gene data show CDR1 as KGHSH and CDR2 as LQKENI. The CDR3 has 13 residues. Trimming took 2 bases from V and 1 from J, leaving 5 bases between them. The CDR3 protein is CASSPEGNTEAFF. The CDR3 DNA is TGTGCCAGCTCACCAGAGGGGAACACTGAAGCTTTCTTT.

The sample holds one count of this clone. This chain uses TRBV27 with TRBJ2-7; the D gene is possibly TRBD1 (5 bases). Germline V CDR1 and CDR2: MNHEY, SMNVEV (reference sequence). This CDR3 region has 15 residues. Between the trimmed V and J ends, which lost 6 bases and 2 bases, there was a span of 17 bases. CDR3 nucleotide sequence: TGTGCCAGCAGCACTCTTCAGGGAAGACCCTACGAGCAGTACTTC. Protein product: CASSTLQGRPYEQYF.

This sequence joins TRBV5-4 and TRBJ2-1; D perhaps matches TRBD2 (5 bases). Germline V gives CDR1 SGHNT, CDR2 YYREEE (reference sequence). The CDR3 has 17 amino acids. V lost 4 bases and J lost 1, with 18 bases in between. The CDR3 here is CASSSGEGGVSYNEQFF. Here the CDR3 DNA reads TGTGCCAGCAGCAGCGGTGAGGGTGGGGTTTCCTACAATGAGCAGTTCTTC.

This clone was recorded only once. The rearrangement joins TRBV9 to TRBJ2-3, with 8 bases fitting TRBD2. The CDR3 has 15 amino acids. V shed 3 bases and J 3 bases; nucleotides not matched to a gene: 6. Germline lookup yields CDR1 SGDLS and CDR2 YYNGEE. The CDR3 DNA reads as TGTGCCAGCAGCGAGGGACTAGTGGCGACAGATACGCAGTATTTT. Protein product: CASSEGLVATDTQYF.

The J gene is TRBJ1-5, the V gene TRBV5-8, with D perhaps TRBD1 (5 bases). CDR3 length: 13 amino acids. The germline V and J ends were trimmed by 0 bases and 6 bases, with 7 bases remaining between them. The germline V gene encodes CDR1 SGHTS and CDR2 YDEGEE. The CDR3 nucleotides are TGTGCCAGCAGCTTGGGGGGGGGTCAGCCCCAGCATTTT. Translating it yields CASSLGGGQPQHF. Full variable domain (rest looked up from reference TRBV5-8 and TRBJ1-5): EAGVTQSPTHLIKTRGQQATLRCSPISGHTSVYWYQQALGLGLQFLLWYDEGEERNRGNFPPRFSGRQFPNYSSELNVNALELEDSALYLCASSLGGGQPQHFGDGTRLSIL.

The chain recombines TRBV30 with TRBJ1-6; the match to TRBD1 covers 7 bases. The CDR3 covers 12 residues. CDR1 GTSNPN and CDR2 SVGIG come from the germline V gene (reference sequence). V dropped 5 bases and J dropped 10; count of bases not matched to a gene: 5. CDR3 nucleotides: TGTGCCTGGGACAGGGTGAACTCACCCCTCCACTTT. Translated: CAWDRVNSPLHF.

CDR3 region: CASSLATPSGETQYF. CDR3 DNA sequence: TGCGCCAGCAGCTTGGCTACTCCTTCCGGGGAGACCCAGTACTTC. The chain combines TRBV5-1 with TRBJ2-5; D ambiguous. CDR1 and CDR2 (germline): SGHRS, YFSETQ. The V and J ends lost 0 bases and 5 bases respectively, with 14 bases between them. This CDR3 comprises 15 residues.

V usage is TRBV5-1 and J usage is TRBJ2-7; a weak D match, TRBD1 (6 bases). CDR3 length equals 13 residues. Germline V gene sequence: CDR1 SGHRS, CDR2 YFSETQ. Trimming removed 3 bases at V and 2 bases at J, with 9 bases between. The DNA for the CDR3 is TGCGCCAGCAGCTGGGACAACCCCTACGAGCAGTACTTC. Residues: CASSWDNPYEQYF.

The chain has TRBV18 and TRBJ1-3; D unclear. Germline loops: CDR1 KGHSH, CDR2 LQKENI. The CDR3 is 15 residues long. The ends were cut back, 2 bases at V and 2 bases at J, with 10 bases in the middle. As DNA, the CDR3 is TGTGCCAGCTCACCAGGAGCCGAGACTGGAAACACCATATATTTT. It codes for CASSPGAETGNTIYF.

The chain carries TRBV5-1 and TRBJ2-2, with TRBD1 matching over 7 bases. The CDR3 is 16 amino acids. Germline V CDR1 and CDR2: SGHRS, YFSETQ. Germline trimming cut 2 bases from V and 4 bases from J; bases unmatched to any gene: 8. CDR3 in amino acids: CASSLGGRVITGELFF. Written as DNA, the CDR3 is TGCGCCAGCAGCTTAGGGGGCCGTGTTATCACCGGGGAGCTGTTTTTT.

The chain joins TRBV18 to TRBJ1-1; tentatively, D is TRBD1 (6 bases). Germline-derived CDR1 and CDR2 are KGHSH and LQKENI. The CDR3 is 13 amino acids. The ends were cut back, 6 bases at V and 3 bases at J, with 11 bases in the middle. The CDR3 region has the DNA TGTGCCAGCTCGGGGGACACCGACACTGAAGCTTTCTTT. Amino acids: CASSGDTDTEAFF.

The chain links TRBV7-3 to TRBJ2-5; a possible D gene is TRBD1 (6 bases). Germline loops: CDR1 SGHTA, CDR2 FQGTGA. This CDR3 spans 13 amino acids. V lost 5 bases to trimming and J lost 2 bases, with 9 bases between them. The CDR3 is CASSRGQQETQYF. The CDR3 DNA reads TGTGCCAGCAGCCGTGGACAGCAAGAGACCCAGTACTTC.

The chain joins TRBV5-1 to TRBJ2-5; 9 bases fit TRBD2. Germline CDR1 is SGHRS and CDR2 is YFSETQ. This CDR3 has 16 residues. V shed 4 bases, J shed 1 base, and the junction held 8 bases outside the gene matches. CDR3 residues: CASSPSSGAFQETQYF. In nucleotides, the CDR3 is TGCGCCAGCAGCCCCTCTAGCGGGGCCTTCCAAGAGACCCAGTACTTC.

The CDR3, as DNA: TGTGCCAGCAGCCCCCGGACAGATGGGCACACTGAAGCTTTCTTT. The encoded protein is CASSPRTDGHTEAFF. The V and J genes are TRBV4-2 and TRBJ1-1; maybe TRBD1 (6 bases). CDR3 length: 15 residues. The germline V gene encodes CDR1 LGHNA and CDR2 YNFKEQ. Trimming took 4 bases from V and 3 from J, leaving 15 bases between them.

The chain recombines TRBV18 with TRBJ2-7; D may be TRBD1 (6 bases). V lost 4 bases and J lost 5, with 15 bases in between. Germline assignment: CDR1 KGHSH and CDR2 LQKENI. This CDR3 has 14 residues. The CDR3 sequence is CASSRTGRRNEQYF. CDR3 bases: TGTGCCAGCTCACGAACAGGGCGAAGGAACGAGCAGTACTTC.